A single sample is the source of the 9 T cell receptor beta chains below, sequenced in a study of blood T cell repertoires in COVID-19. Profiling relied on immunoSEQ multiplex PCR, and the TCRdb table lists in-frame clones only, not all of them. This sample carries 230,000 or so clones, about 90% of them seen once, and the ten largest clones take over 1.5%. Input material: peripheral blood. The receptor set was obtained from a middle-aged man with active or convalescent COVID-19.

J is TRBJ2-2 and V is TRBV7-2; D possibly corresponds to TRBD1 (6 bases). V was pared by 3 bases and J by 4 bases, with 18 bases between. This CDR3 has 17 amino acids. Germline-derived CDR1 and CDR2 are SGHTA and FQGNSA. The CDR3 protein is CASSFSRLDRSTGELFF. Written as DNA, the CDR3 is TGTGCCAGCAGCTTTTCAAGGCTAGACAGGTCCACCGGGGAGCTGTTTTTT.

The rearrangement uses TRBV4-1 and TRBJ2-1; TRBD2 aligns across 12 bases. CDR3 size: 17 residues. Unmatched junction bases numbered 8, after V lost 1 base and J lost 7 bases. The germline V gene encodes CDR1 MGHRA and CDR2 YSYEKL. The CDR3 loop is CASSQVASGGVGNEQFF. CDR3 DNA: TGCGCCAGCAGCCAAGTGGCTAGCGGGGGGGTAGGGAATGAGCAGTTCTTC.

The chain employs TRBV3-1 (or the pseudogene TRBV3-2) and TRBJ1-6, with TRBD1 matching 10 bases. Germline-derived CDR1 and CDR2 are LGHDT and YNNKEL (reference sequence). The CDR3 is 16 residues long. J gave up 10 bases and V 0 bases, and 6 bases lay outside the gene matches. The CDR3 region has the DNA TGTGCCAGCAGCCAAGACATGGGGACAGGGGTCTCACCCCTCCACTTT. Protein sequence: CASSQDMGTGVSPLHF.

V is TRBV4-2 and J is TRBJ1-5; 11 positions agree with TRBD1. CDR3 length equals 21 residues. In germline, CDR1 is LGHNA, CDR2 YNFKEQ. J lost 6 bases, V lost 0 bases, and 19 bases had no gene match. For the CDR3, the DNA is TGTGCCAGCAGCCAAGACGGGGGGTATACCGGGACAGGGGGAGGTAGTCAGCCCCAGCATTTT. This sequence encodes CASSQDGGYTGTGGGSQPQHF.

This clone was observed a few times. The V call is TRBV10-1, the J call TRBJ2-7; 9 bases map to TRBD2. The CDR3 is 15 residues long. Trimming took 2 bases from V and 5 from J; bases not matched to a gene: 7. CDR1 is WNHNN and CDR2 is SYGVQD in the germline V gene (reference sequence). The CDR3 DNA is TGCGCCAGCAGTGAGGGAAGTAGCGGGAGCCACGAGCAGTACTTC. Protein product: CASSEGSSGSHEQYF.

The V gene is TRBV28, the J gene TRBJ1-1; D not resolved. The CDR3 spans 12 residues. Trimming took 2 bases from V and 6 from J, leaving 7 bases between them. From germline, CDR1 is MDHEN and CDR2 SYDVKM. CDR3 loop: CASSLRQAEAFF. The CDR3, as DNA: TGTGCCAGCAGTTTAAGGCAGGCTGAAGCTTTCTTT. The full variable domain, completed using reference TRBV28 and TRBJ1-1, is DVKVTQSSRYLVKRTGEKVFLECVQDMDHENMFWYRQDPGLGLRLIYFSYDVKMKEKGDIPEGYSVSREKKERFSLILESASTNQTSMYLCASSLRQAEAFFGQGTRLTVV.

The rearrangement joins TRBV18 to TRBJ1-4; TRBD1 is a possible D gene (5 bases). This CDR3 is built from 17 residues. Germline CDR1 reads KGHSH; CDR2 reads LQKENI. V was shortened by 3 bases and J by 0 bases, with 14 bases between the two germline ends. The CDR3 sequence: CASSPSRGGTTNEKLFF. Here the CDR3 DNA reads TGTGCCAGCTCACCTTCCCGCGGGGGAACAACTAATGAAAAACTGTTTTTT.

This chain uses TRBV9 with TRBJ1-2; TRBD1 agrees at 7 bases. Germline lookup yields CDR1 SGDLS and CDR2 YYNGEE. The CDR3 totals 13 residues. After removal of 3 bases from V and 2 bases from J, the junction contained 1 base not matched to a gene. CDR3 DNA sequence: TGTGCCAGCAGCGCGACAGGGAACTATGGCTACACCTTC. Amino acids: CASSATGNYGYTF.

The J gene is TRBJ2-5, the V gene TRBV9, with 10 bases matching TRBD2. Germline trimming cut 4 bases from V and 3 bases from J; bases unmatched to any gene: 6. The CDR3 is made up of 15 amino acids. CDR1 is SGDLS and CDR2 is YYNGEE in the germline V gene. This CDR3 reads CASSQDGTSEETQYF. CDR3 nucleotide sequence: TGTGCCAGCAGCCAGGACGGGACTAGCGAAGAGACCCAGTACTTC.